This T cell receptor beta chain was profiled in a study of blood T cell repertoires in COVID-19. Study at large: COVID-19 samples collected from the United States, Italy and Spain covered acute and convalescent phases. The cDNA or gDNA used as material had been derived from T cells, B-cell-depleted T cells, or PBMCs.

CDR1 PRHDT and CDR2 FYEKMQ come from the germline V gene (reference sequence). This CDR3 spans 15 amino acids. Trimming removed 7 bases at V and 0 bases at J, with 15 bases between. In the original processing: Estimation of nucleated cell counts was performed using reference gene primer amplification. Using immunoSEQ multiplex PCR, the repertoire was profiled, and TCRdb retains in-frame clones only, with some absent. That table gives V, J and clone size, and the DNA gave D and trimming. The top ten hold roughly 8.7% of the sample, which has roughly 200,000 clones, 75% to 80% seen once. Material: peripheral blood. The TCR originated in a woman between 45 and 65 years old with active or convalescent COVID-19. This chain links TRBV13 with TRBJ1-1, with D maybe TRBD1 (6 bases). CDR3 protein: CASTLGTFMNTEAFF. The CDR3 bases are TGTGCCAGCACCTTGGGGACATTCATGAACACTGAAGCTTTCTTT.